This T cell receptor beta chain was sequenced in a study of glioma-infiltrating T cells after dendritic cell vaccination. Overall study: Treatment, given 2003 to 2012, was autologous tumor lysate-pulsed dendritic cell vaccination.

Specified time point: after dendritic cell vaccination, including at tumor progression/relapse. On this clone: Its antigen is still unknown.

V was clipped by 5 bases and J by 5 bases, with 6 bases between them. From germline, CDR1 is DFQATT and CDR2 SNEGSKA (reference sequence). The CDR3 is 10 amino acids. General observations from the study: Only a small number of patients had complete blood and tumor samples.

Up to about 2 ug genomic DNA was used for TCRB CDR3 amplification. TCRdb's copy holds only in-frame clones and misses some; the assay was immunoSEQ multiplex PCR. Among around 60,000 clones, roughly 86% were seen once, and the ten largest hold more than 9%. Material: blood, obtained after dendritic cell vaccination. This clonotype originated in a human donor with glioblastoma. V usage is TRBV20-1 and J usage is TRBJ2-5, with D uncertain. The CDR3 DNA is TGCAGTGCTGATCGGGAGACCCAGTACTTC. As protein: CSADRETQYF.